This T cell receptor (beta chain) was sequenced for a study of molecular identifiers for immune sequencing clone quantification. Via MiXCR, TCRdb re-called the PCR reads, giving one row per CDR3 protein. The table includes some 100,000 distinct CDR3 sequences, 35% to 40% detected once. Germline-derived CDR1 and CDR2 are SGHAT and FQDESV (reference sequence). This CDR3 comprises 12 residues. The V and J ends lost 1 base and 6 bases respectively, with 4 bases between them. Overall study results and limits: Clone sizes that are highly expanded could be underestimated when identical TCR molecules share a barcode.

This clonotype has more than one count but fewer than ten. Antigen unknown. Based on a CD8+CD4-CCR7+CD45RA+ profile, naive CD8 T cells were sorted. The source material was naive CD8+ T cells from blood, with Jurkat cell RNA spiked in. The sample's subset: FACS-sorted CD8+CD4-CCR7+CD45RA+ naive T cells. The chain is built from TRBV11-1 and TRBJ2-1; no clear D gene. This sequence originates from a human donor in good health. Some libraries in this study had Jurkat cell RNA spiked in. The CDR3 is CASSLVFNEQFF. CDR3 nucleotide sequence: TGTGCCAGCAGCTTAGTTTTCAATGAGCAGTTCTTC.